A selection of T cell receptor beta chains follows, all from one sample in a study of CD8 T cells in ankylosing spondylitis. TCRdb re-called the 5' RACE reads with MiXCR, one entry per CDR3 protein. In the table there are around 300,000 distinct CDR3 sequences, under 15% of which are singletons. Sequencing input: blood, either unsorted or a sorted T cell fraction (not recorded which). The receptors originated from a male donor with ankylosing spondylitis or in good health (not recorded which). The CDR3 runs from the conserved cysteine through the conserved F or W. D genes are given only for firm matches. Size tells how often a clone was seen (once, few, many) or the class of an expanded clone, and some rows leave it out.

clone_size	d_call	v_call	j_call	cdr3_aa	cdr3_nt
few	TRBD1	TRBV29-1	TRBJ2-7	CSVGQGATYEQYF	TGCAGCGTTGGACAGGGGGCCACCTACGAGCAGTACTTC
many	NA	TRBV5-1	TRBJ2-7	CASSFQSSYEQYF	TGCGCCAGCAGCTTTCAGAGCTCCTACGAGCAGTACTTC
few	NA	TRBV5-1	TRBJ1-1	CASSSTGGTTEAFF	TGCGCCAGCAGCTCGACTGGGGGGACCACTGAAGCTTTCTTT
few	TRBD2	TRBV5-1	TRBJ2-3	CASMLLTGGSTDTQYF	TGCGCCAGCATGCTATTAACGGGGGGGAGCACAGATACGCAGTATTTT
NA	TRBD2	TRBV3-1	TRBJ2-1	CATSQVGAGVTISEQFF	TGTGCCACCAGCCAAGTAGGAGCGGGAGTAACAATCAGTGAGCAGTTCTTC
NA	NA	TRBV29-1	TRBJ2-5	CSVGGQLQRETQYF	TGCAGCGTTGGAGGACAGCTACAGCGCGAGACCCAGTACTTC
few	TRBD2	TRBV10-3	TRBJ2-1	CAIRPSGGLDEQFF	TGTGCCATCAGACCTAGCGGGGGCTTAGATGAGCAGTTCTTC
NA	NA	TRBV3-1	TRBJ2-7	CASSLSFPQAGKTYEQYF	TGTGCCAGCAGCCTCTCCTTCCCCCAGGCGGGGAAAACCTACGAGCAGTACTTC
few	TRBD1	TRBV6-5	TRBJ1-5	CASSSRDRGYQPQHF	TGTGCCAGCAGTTCCCGGGACAGGGGGTATCAGCCCCAGCATTTT
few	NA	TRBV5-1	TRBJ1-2	CASSVRPAANYGYTF	TGCGCCAGCAGCGTAAGGCCAGCAGCTAACTATGGCTACACCTTC
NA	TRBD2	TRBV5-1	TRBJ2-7	CASSLGSGATYEQYF	TGCGCCAGCAGCTTGGGGAGCGGGGCTACCTACGAGCAGTACTTC
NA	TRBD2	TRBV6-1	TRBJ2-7	CASSHSGGGYEQYF	TGTGCCAGCAGTCACAGCGGGGGCGGATACGAGCAGTACTTC
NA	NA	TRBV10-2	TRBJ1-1	CASSEFFGTEAFF	TGCGCCAGCAGTGAATTCTTCGGCACTGAAGCTTTCTTT
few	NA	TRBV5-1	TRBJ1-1	CASSLDDSGIGNTEAFF	TGCGCCAGCAGCTTGGACGACAGTGGTATCGGGAACACTGAAGCTTTCTTT